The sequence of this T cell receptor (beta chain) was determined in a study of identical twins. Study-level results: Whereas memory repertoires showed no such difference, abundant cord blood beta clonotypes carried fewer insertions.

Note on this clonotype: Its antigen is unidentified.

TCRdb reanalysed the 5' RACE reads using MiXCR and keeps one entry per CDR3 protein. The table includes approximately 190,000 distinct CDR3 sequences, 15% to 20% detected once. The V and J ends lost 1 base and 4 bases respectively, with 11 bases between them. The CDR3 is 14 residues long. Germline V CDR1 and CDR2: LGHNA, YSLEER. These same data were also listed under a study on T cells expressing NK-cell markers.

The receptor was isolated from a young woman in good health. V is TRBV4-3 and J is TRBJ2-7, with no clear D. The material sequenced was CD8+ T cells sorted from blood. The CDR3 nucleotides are TGCGCCAGCAGCCAAGGGGTGACAATATACGAGCAGTACTTC. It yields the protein CASSQGVTIYEQYF.